These T cell receptor beta chains were read from a single sample in a study of identical twins. One entry per CDR3 protein results from TCRdb running MiXCR on the 5' RACE reads. Found here are 650,000 to 800,000 distinct CDR3 sequences, 8.6% of them singletons; the top ten hold 0.85% to 1%. These records were also assigned to another study, of yellow fever vaccine responses in identical twins.

The sample comprised PBMCs. The receptors here all came from a woman aged 18-29 years in good health. Both conserved end residues are part of each CDR3. The order of the fields is clone size, D gene, V gene, J gene, CDR3 protein, CDR3 DNA. D genes are given only for firm matches. Rows may omit the clone size; those that give it use once, few, many or a size class.

clone_size: -
d_call: TRBD1
v_call: TRBV7-6
j_call: TRBJ1-1
cdr3_aa: CASSSPGGLNTEAFF
cdr3_nt: TGTGCCAGCAGCTCCCCAGGGGGATTGAACACTGAAGCTTTCTTT

clone_size: few
d_call: -
v_call: TRBV6-5
j_call: TRBJ2-3
cdr3_aa: CASSYSTRSRADTQYF
cdr3_nt: TGTGCCAGCAGTTACTCGACCAGGTCTCGCGCAGATACGCAGTATTTT

clone_size: many
d_call: -
v_call: TRBV3-1
j_call: TRBJ2-5
cdr3_aa: CASSRLEGQETQYF
cdr3_nt: TGTGCCAGCAGCCGACTAGAGGGGCAGGAGACCCAGTACTTC

clone_size: few
d_call: -
v_call: TRBV9
j_call: TRBJ1-1
cdr3_aa: CASSPPGVPEAFF
cdr3_nt: TGTGCCAGCAGCCCCCCCGGGGTACCTGAAGCTTTCTTT

clone_size: few
d_call: TRBD2
v_call: TRBV3-1
j_call: TRBJ2-1
cdr3_aa: CASSQDSSGAGEQFF
cdr3_nt: TGTGCCAGCAGCCAAGACTCTAGCGGAGCGGGTGAGCAGTTCTTC

clone_size: few
d_call: TRBD1
v_call: TRBV7-9
j_call: TRBJ2-7
cdr3_aa: CASSLGGTGDPYEQYF
cdr3_nt: TGTGCCAGCAGCTTAGGGGGGACAGGAGACCCCTACGAGCAGTACTTC

clone_size: many
d_call: -
v_call: TRBV2
j_call: TRBJ2-3
cdr3_aa: CASSERRTDTQYF
cdr3_nt: TGTGCCAGCAGTGAAAGGCGGACAGATACGCAGTATTTT

clone_size: few
d_call: -
v_call: TRBV6-5
j_call: TRBJ2-5
cdr3_aa: CASSRGEETQYF
cdr3_nt: TGTGCCAGCAGCCGCGGGGAAGAGACCCAGTACTTC

clone_size: -
d_call: TRBD1
v_call: TRBV7-2
j_call: TRBJ2-7
cdr3_aa: CASSKLTGMGSYEQYF
cdr3_nt: TGTGCCAGCAGCAAACTGACAGGGATGGGTTCTTACGAGCAGTACTTC

clone_size: many
d_call: TRBD1
v_call: TRBV5-1
j_call: TRBJ2-7
cdr3_aa: CASSSGQGVHEQYF
cdr3_nt: TGCGCCAGCAGTTCGGGTCAGGGGGTCCACGAGCAGTACTTC

clone_size: -
d_call: TRBD2
v_call: TRBV11-2
j_call: TRBJ2-1
cdr3_aa: CASSLFGASGYNEQFF
cdr3_nt: TGTGCCAGCAGCTTATTTGGGGCTAGCGGGTACAATGAGCAGTTCTTC

clone_size: many
d_call: TRBD2
v_call: TRBV20-1
j_call: TRBJ2-3
cdr3_aa: CSARDVAGEVTQYF
cdr3_nt: TGCAGTGCTAGAGATGTGGCGGGAGAGGTAACGCAGTATTTT

clone_size: few
d_call: -
v_call: TRBV9
j_call: TRBJ2-7
cdr3_aa: CASSAGSGTSYEQYF
cdr3_nt: TGTGCCAGCAGCGCCGGATCCGGGACATCCTACGAGCAGTACTTC

clone_size: few
d_call: -
v_call: TRBV9
j_call: TRBJ2-3
cdr3_aa: CASSVNWASSTDTQYF
cdr3_nt: TGTGCCAGCAGCGTTAATTGGGCCTCTAGCACAGATACGCAGTATTTT

clone_size: few
d_call: -
v_call: TRBV15
j_call: TRBJ2-6
cdr3_aa: CATSSGDGSGANVLTF
cdr3_nt: TGTGCCACCAGCTCAGGAGACGGCTCTGGGGCCAACGTCCTGACTTTC

clone_size: -
d_call: TRBD2
v_call: TRBV25-1
j_call: TRBJ2-3
cdr3_aa: CASSGLAGILTDTQYF
cdr3_nt: TGTGCCAGCAGCGGGTTAGCGGGGATCCTCACAGATACGCAGTATTTT

clone_size: few
d_call: TRBD2
v_call: TRBV6-1
j_call: TRBJ2-5
cdr3_aa: CASSPPKTSGGGTQYF
cdr3_nt: TGTGCCAGCAGTCCGCCGAAGACTAGCGGGGGGGGGACCCAGTACTTC

clone_size: -
d_call: TRBD1
v_call: TRBV9
j_call: TRBJ1-4
cdr3_aa: CASTGGDNEKLFF
cdr3_nt: TGTGCCAGTACAGGGGGCGATAATGAAAAACTGTTTTTT

clone_size: many
d_call: TRBD2
v_call: TRBV12-3/TRBV12-4
j_call: TRBJ2-5
cdr3_aa: CASSFVAGAMYF
cdr3_nt: TGTGCCAGCAGTTTCGTAGCGGGGGCTATGTACTTC

clone_size: -
d_call: TRBD2
v_call: TRBV4-2
j_call: TRBJ2-7
cdr3_aa: CASSQARLAGNKEQYF
cdr3_nt: TGTGCCAGCAGCCAAGCCCGACTAGCGGGAAATAAGGAGCAGTACTTC

clone_size: few
d_call: TRBD1
v_call: TRBV28
j_call: TRBJ2-7
cdr3_aa: CASTDPTTGGTGGQYF
cdr3_nt: TGTGCCAGCACCGACCCCACGACAGGGGGGACGGGTGGGCAGTACTTC

clone_size: few
d_call: -
v_call: TRBV7-3
j_call: TRBJ2-7
cdr3_aa: CASSSGRPGEQYF
cdr3_nt: TGTGCCAGCAGCTCGGGACGGCCAGGCGAGCAGTACTTC

clone_size: many
d_call: TRBD1
v_call: TRBV7-9
j_call: TRBJ2-7
cdr3_aa: CASSLVPDRGHEQYF
cdr3_nt: TGTGCCAGCAGCTTAGTCCCGGACAGGGGCCACGAGCAGTACTTC

clone_size: many
d_call: -
v_call: TRBV29-1
j_call: TRBJ2-7
cdr3_aa: CSVAEAGLGEQYF
cdr3_nt: TGCAGCGTTGCCGAAGCGGGCCTCGGCGAGCAGTACTTC